Below are 28 T cell receptor beta chains sequenced from a single sample in a study of monozygotic twins with inflammatory bowel disease. TCRdb re-called the 5' RACE reads and gives one entry per CDR3 protein, without DNA. This repertoire includes 150,000 to 200,000 distinct CDR3 sequences. The sequenced sample was blood. These receptors all stem from a human donor with ulcerative colitis or Crohn's disease, or a healthy co-twin of an affected twin (not recorded which).

The chain joins TRBV7-8 to TRBJ2-7; lacking DNA, the TRBD1 call made by TCRdb goes unchecked. Germline V gives CDR1 SGHVS, CDR2 FQNEAQ. The CDR3 sequence is 15 residues long. The CDR3 sequence: CASSLEGRGNYEQYF.

V usage is TRBV29-1 and J usage is TRBJ1-2. The CDR3 runs 13 residues. Germline CDR1 is SQVTM and CDR2 is ANQGSEA. Here the CDR3 reads CSVEHQSNYGYTF. The full variable domain, in which reference TRBV29-1 and TRBJ1-2 provide the parts outside the CDR3, is SAVISQKPSRDICQRGTSLTIQCQVDSQVTMMFWYRQQPGQSLTLIATANQGSEATYESGFVIDKFPISRPNLTFSTLTVSNMSPEDSSIYLCSVEHQSNYGYTFGSGTRLTVV.

The genes are TRBV12-3 or TRBV12-4 and TRBJ2-1; TCRdb reports TRBD2, a call that lacks DNA to check it against. This CDR3 has 14 amino acids. The CDR3 loop reads CTSSFSSGTREQFF.

The V gene is TRBV4-1, the J gene TRBJ2-3. This CDR3 has 15 residues. Germline assignment: CDR1 MGHRA and CDR2 YSYEKL. This CDR3 reads CASSPDPAGGDTQYF.

This chain connects TRBV28 to TRBJ1-5. In germline, CDR1 is MDHEN, CDR2 SYDVKM. The CDR3 has 11 amino acids. The CDR3: CASSFKRPQHF.

This chain connects TRBV20-1 to TRBJ2-1; with no DNA, the TCRdb D assignment of TRBD1 cannot be verified. Germline V CDR1 and CDR2: DFQATT, SNEGSKA (reference sequence). The CDR3 is 12 amino acids. This chain's CDR3 is CSASPLYNEQFF.

CDR3 sequence: CASSFGQGNYGYTF. The chain has TRBV12-3 or TRBV12-4 and TRBJ1-2; the TCRdb D gene call, TRBD1, has no DNA to confirm it. The CDR3 is 14 amino acids.

The chain recombines TRBV12-3 or TRBV12-4 with TRBJ2-5; the TRBD1 assignment by TCRdb is unverifiable without DNA. The CDR3 loop spans 14 amino acids. CDR3 residues: CASSRTGGQETQYF.

The J gene is TRBJ2-5, the V gene TRBV3-1. Germline V gene sequence: CDR1 LGHDT, CDR2 YNNKEL (reference sequence). The CDR3 runs 16 residues. This CDR3 reads CASSQDTRLYQETQYF.

This rearrangement joins TRBV5-1 to TRBJ2-7; the D call of TRBD2 rests on TCRdb alone, since no DNA is present to check it. The CDR3 extends over 15 amino acids. CDR1 and CDR2 (germline): SGHRS, YFSETQ. This chain's CDR3 is CASSLERGRYYEQYF.

This chain connects TRBV4-2 to TRBJ2-1; checking the TCRdb D call of TRBD2 is not possible without DNA. Germline CDR1 LGHNA, CDR2 YNFKEQ. The CDR3 runs to 17 residues. The CDR3 here is CASSQEVAGLTYNEQFF.

The chain joins TRBV20-1 to TRBJ2-7; checking the TCRdb D call of TRBD2 is not possible without DNA. Looked up from germline, CDR1 is DFQATT and CDR2 is SNEGSKA (reference sequence). The CDR3 totals 15 residues. The chain's CDR3 is CSARDGASGVYEQYF.

J is TRBJ1-1 and V is TRBV5-1; with no DNA, the TCRdb D assignment of TRBD1 cannot be verified. The CDR3 is 14 amino acids. The germline CDR1 and CDR2 sequences are SGHRS and YFSETQ. This CDR3 is CASSFRETGEKAFF.

The V gene is TRBV7-9, the J gene TRBJ1-3. CDR3 length: 15 amino acids. Germline values: CDR1 SEHNR, CDR2 FQNEAQ (reference sequence). The CDR3 loop reads CASSLGQITGNTIYF.

This sequence joins TRBV7-6 and TRBJ2-5; TCRdb names TRBD1, which stays unverified in the absence of DNA. The length of the CDR3 is 15 residues. Germline CDR1 is SGHVS and CDR2 is FNYEAQ. CDR3 sequence: CASSLDPGQGGTQYF.

The chain has TRBV4-1 and TRBJ1-5; absent DNA, TCRdb's TRBD1 call cannot be checked. The length of the CDR3 is 18 residues. Germline CDR1 and CDR2: MGHRA and YSYEKL. This CDR3 is CASSQDRGDRRIGQPQHF.

The CDR3 is CASSTTSGQETQYF. This rearrangement joins TRBV5-1 to TRBJ2-5; the TRBD2 assignment by TCRdb is unverifiable without DNA. The CDR3 loop spans 14 amino acids. Germline V CDR1 and CDR2: SGHRS, YFSETQ.

This chain connects TRBV4-1 to TRBJ2-5. In germline, CDR1 is MGHRA, CDR2 YSYEKL. The CDR3 contains 15 residues. The CDR3 region is CASSQESGRFETQYF.

The V gene is TRBV20-1, the J gene TRBJ2-3. The CDR3 extends over 15 amino acids. In germline, CDR1 is DFQATT, CDR2 SNEGSKA (reference sequence). The CDR3 loop reads CSARDPWTGTDTQYF.

This chain uses TRBV7-2 with TRBJ2-7; there is no DNA to check the TCRdb D call of TRBD2. Per the germline V gene, CDR1 is SGHTA and CDR2 is FQGNSA. This CDR3 has 14 amino acids. The chain's CDR3 is CASSPSVSGRDQYF.

The chain carries TRBV29-1 and TRBJ1-2; TCRdb reports TRBD1, a call that lacks DNA to check it against. Germline loops: CDR1 SQVTM, CDR2 ANQGSEA. This CDR3 has 13 residues. The CDR3 spells CSVEGQGANGYTF.

The chain employs TRBV15 and TRBJ2-7; checking the TCRdb D call of TRBD1 is not possible without DNA. This CDR3 has 16 amino acids. CDR1 is LNHNV and CDR2 is YYDKDF in the germline V gene (reference sequence). CDR3 in amino acids: CATSRGQGLEKIEQYF.

V is TRBV5-4 and J is TRBJ1-1. CDR1 and CDR2 (germline): SGHNT, YYREEE (reference sequence). The CDR3 sequence is 14 residues long. CDR3 sequence reads: CASSLEMGETEAFF. The whole variable domain, remainder taken from reference TRBV5-4 and TRBJ1-1, is ETGVTQSPTHLIKTRGQQVTLRCSSQSGHNTVSWYQQALGQGPQFIFQYYREEENGRGNFPPRFSGLQFPNYSSELNVNALELDDSALYLCASSLEMGETEAFFGQGTRLTVV.

The CDR3 protein is CAINLAGFYNEQFF. The rearrangement joins TRBV10-3 to TRBJ2-1; the D gene TCRdb calls, TRBD2, cannot be checked with no DNA. Germline assignment: CDR1 ENHRY and CDR2 SYGVKD. The CDR3 runs 14 residues.

This chain joins TRBV5-4 and TRBJ2-2; the D call of TRBD2 rests on TCRdb alone, since no DNA is present to check it. Per germline, CDR1 SGHNT and CDR2 YYREEE (reference sequence). This CDR3 spans 14 amino acids. CDR3 region: CASSIRRGSGELFF.

The V call is TRBV5-1, the J call TRBJ2-1. The CDR3 runs to 16 residues. CDR1 is SGHRS, CDR2 YFSETQ, per germline. CDR3 sequence: CASSLQVTSSYNEQFF.

The gene calls are TRBV4-3 and TRBJ2-2. Germline V gives CDR1 LGHNA, CDR2 YSLEER. CDR3 length: 14 amino acids. The CDR3 is CASSLYSGAGELFF.

The chain employs TRBV7-2 and TRBJ2-2; TCRdb's assignment of TRBD1 cannot be checked, as there is no DNA. Germline V gives CDR1 SGHTA, CDR2 FQGNSA. CDR3 length: 16 amino acids. The CDR3 spells CASSLPGQGLTGELFF.